Presented here are 29 T cell receptor beta chains from one specimen sequenced in a study of OX40 agonist ivuxolimab in advanced cancers. The repertoire was sequenced with immunoSEQ multiplex PCR; TCRdb's copy has only in-frame clones and lacks some. The table lists some 97,000 clones, nearly 90% of them singletons, with just over 0.15% in the top ten. The material sequenced was CD4+ or CD8+ T cells sorted from blood, taken in a trial of the OX40 agonist ivuxolimab. Source of these receptors: an adult with an advanced solid tumor such as melanoma, head and neck, liver or kidney cancer.

The rearrangement joins TRBV14 to TRBJ1-1; D perhaps matches TRBD1 (5 bases). V lost 0 bases and J lost 0, with 20 bases in between. The V gene's germline CDR1 is SGHDN and CDR2 FVKESK. This CDR3 is 19 amino acids long. CDR3 sequence reads: CASSQDVRGAHNLNTEAFF. In DNA form, the CDR3 reads TGTGCCAGCAGCCAAGACGTAAGGGGAGCCCACAACTTGAACACTGAAGCTTTCTTT.

The chain is built from TRBV25-1 and TRBJ2-1; perhaps TRBD1 as D (6 bases). V gave up 4 bases and J gave up 5 bases, with 12 bases separating them. Looked up from germline, CDR1 is MGHDK and CDR2 is SYGVNS. The CDR3 contains 14 residues. CDR3 nucleotides: TGTGCCAGCAGTGTCCAGGGGTGGGACAATGAGCAGTTCTTC. Translated, it gives CASSVQGWDNEQFF. Variable domain in full (rest from reference TRBV25-1 and TRBJ2-1): EADIYQTPRYLVIGTGKKITLECSQTMGHDKMYWYQQDPGMELHLIHYSYGVNSTEKGDLSSESTVSRIRTEHFPLTLESARPSHTSQYLCASSVQGWDNEQFFGPGTRLTVL.

The chain is built from TRBV6-6 and TRBJ2-3; the D gene could be TRBD1 or TRBD2 (5 bases each). The CDR3 runs 14 residues. Germline V gene lookup returns CDR1 MNHNY and CDR2 SVGAGI (reference sequence). Trimming took 6 bases from V and 2 from J, leaving 12 bases between them. This chain's CDR3 is CASSPLGTTDTQYF. In nucleotides, the CDR3 is TGTGCCAGCAGCCCCCTAGGGACCACAGATACGCAGTATTTT.

The gene calls are TRBV30 and TRBJ2-1; 8 bases agree with TRBD1. V dropped 1 base and J dropped 1; count of bases not matched to a gene: 3. Per germline, CDR1 GTSNPN and CDR2 SVGIG (reference sequence). The CDR3 has 15 amino acids. The CDR3 DNA sequence: TGTGCCTGGAGTGGATACAGGGGGTCCTACAATGAGCAGTTCTTC. This gives the protein CAWSGYRGSYNEQFF.

V usage is TRBV2 and J usage is TRBJ2-1, with 10 bases fitting TRBD2. Germline lookup yields CDR1 SNHLY and CDR2 FYNNEI. CDR3 size: 15 residues. Unmatched junction bases numbered 9, after V lost 7 bases and J lost 6 bases. The CDR3 protein is CASNFGLADFNEQFF. The CDR3 nucleotides are TGTGCCAGCAATTTCGGACTAGCGGACTTCAATGAGCAGTTCTTC.

This clone was recorded only once. This chain uses TRBV11-2 with TRBJ1-1; D is unresolved. This CDR3 has 12 residues. Germline-derived CDR1 and CDR2 are SGHAT and FQNNGV. V lost 1 base and J lost 9, with 9 bases in between. The CDR3 loop is CASSLVVQKAFF. CDR3 DNA sequence: TGTGCCAGCAGCTTAGTAGTGCAGAAAGCTTTCTTT.

V is TRBV19 and J is TRBJ2-2; possibly TRBD1 or TRBD2 for D (5 bases each). CDR3 size: 14 residues. CDR1 is LNHDA, CDR2 SQIVND, per germline (reference sequence). Trimming shortened V by 6 bases and J by 5 bases, and 13 bases separated the two germline ends. The chain's CDR3 is CASSPWGPTGELFF. In DNA form, the CDR3 reads TGTGCCAGTAGCCCTTGGGGACCGACCGGGGAGCTGTTTTTT.

This sequence joins TRBV30 and TRBJ2-7; weak D call: TRBD1 (6 bases). V lost 7 bases and J lost 7, with 14 bases in between. Per germline, CDR1 GTSNPN and CDR2 SVGIG (reference sequence). This CDR3 has 11 amino acids. CDR3 nucleotide sequence: TGTGCCTATTACAAGAGGGGGGAGCAGTACTTC. Translating it yields CAYYKRGEQYF.

The chain combines TRBV18 with TRBJ2-7, with TRBD1 identical over 7 bases. The V segment lost 5 bases and the J segment 3 bases; nucleotides outside the gene matches: 10. Per germline, CDR1 KGHSH and CDR2 LQKENI. The CDR3 consists of 15 residues. The CDR3 sequence: CASSGTGQRSYEQYF. DNA of the CDR3: TGTGCCAGCTCAGGTACGGGACAGAGAAGCTACGAGCAGTACTTC.

V and J are TRBV5-1 and TRBJ2-7, with D perhaps given as TRBD1 or TRBD2 (7 bases each). Germline V gene lookup returns CDR1 SGHRS and CDR2 YFSETQ. The CDR3 is 17 residues long. Trimming removed 4 bases at V and 3 bases at J, with 23 bases between. The CDR3 sequence is CASSPHRQGLSSYEQYF. CDR3 bases: TGCGCCAGCAGCCCACATAGACAGGGACTATCAAGCTACGAGCAGTACTTC. The full variable domain, in which reference TRBV5-1 and TRBJ2-7 provide the parts outside the CDR3, is KAGVTQTPRYLIKTRGQQVTLSCSPISGHRSVSWYQQTPGQGLQFLFEYFSETQRNKGNFPGRFSGRQFSNSRSEMNVSTLELGDSALYLCASSPHRQGLSSYEQYFGPGTRLTVT.

This clone occurred a few times. V usage is TRBV1 and J usage is TRBJ2-3. TRBV1 is labeled a pseudogene. The CDR3 is 14 residues long. CDR3 protein: CTSSRSGSTDTQYF. DNA for the CDR3: TGCACCAGCAGCCGTAGTGGCAGCACAGATACGCAGTATTTT.

Notes on this clone: An end of the junction does not agree with germline; a read error may underlie this. The gene calls are TRBV15 and TRBJ1-5; D is unclear. The CDR3 spans 14 residues. CDR1 is LNHNV, CDR2 YYDKDF, per germline (reference sequence). CDR3 nucleotides: TGTGTCACCAGCAGAGATCTTAGCAATCAGCCCCAGCATTTT. It specifies CVTSRDLSNQPQHF.

J is TRBJ2-2 and V is TRBV4-2; 7 bases align to TRBD2. J gave up 4 bases and V 4 bases, and 12 bases lay outside the gene matches. The CDR3 spans 17 residues. Germline V gene data show CDR1 as LGHNA and CDR2 as YNFKEQ. The CDR3, as DNA: TGTGCCAGCAGCCCCCTGTGGGCGGGAGCGGGCACCGGGGAGCTGTTTTTT. Translating it yields CASSPLWAGAGTGELFF.

The chain is built from TRBV9 and TRBJ2-1; 14 nucleotides agree with TRBD2. V shed 3 bases, J shed 6 bases, and the junction held 8 bases outside the gene matches. The CDR3 is 17 residues long. CDR1 and CDR2 (germline): SGDLS, YYNGEE. CDR3 nucleotides: TGTGCCAGCAGCGGACCGACTAGCGGGGGGGCCGCCAATGAGCAGTTCTTC. This sequence encodes CASSGPTSGGAANEQFF.

The chain uses TRBV29-1 and TRBJ2-1; 12 bases are a match to TRBD2. Trimming cost V 4 bases and J 4 bases; bases outside gene matches: 8. The CDR3 is 16 residues long. Germline-derived CDR1 and CDR2 are SQVTM and ANQGSEA. The CDR3: CSVVGLGLAGYNEQFF. DNA of the CDR3: TGCAGCGTTGTTGGTTTGGGACTAGCGGGTTACAATGAGCAGTTCTTC.

The chain links TRBV7-3 to TRBJ2-1, with D maybe TRBD1 (5 bases). Germline V lookup: CDR1 SGHTA, CDR2 FQGTGA. The CDR3 loop spans 13 amino acids. V lost 1 base and J 9 bases, leaving 10 bases between the germline ends. The CDR3 reads CASSLKGSSEQFF. DNA of the CDR3: TGTGCCAGCAGCTTAAAGGGGTCAAGTGAGCAGTTCTTC. The full variable domain, with the rest looked up from reference TRBV7-3 and TRBJ2-1, is GAGVSQTPSNKVTEKGKYVELRCDPISGHTALYWYRQSLGQGPEFLIYFQGTGAADDSGLPNDRFFAVRPEGSVSTLKIQRTERGDSAVYLCASSLKGSSEQFFGPGTRLTVL.

The chain's CDR3 is CAWRTGTQSHEQFF. CDR3 in DNA: TGTGCCTGGAGGACCGGGACCCAGAGCCATGAGCAGTTCTTC. J is TRBJ2-1 and V is TRBV30, with D possibly called TRBD1 or TRBD2 (5 bases each). With 3 bases removed from V and 8 bases from J, the gap between germline ends came to 17 bases. Germline V gene lookup returns CDR1 GTSNPN and CDR2 SVGIG (reference sequence). The CDR3 is made up of 14 amino acids.

The chain carries TRBV4-1 and TRBJ1-2; unclear D gene. V was cut by 0 bases and J by 4 bases, with 9 bases left in between. CDR1 is MGHRA, CDR2 YSYEKL, per germline. This CDR3 comprises 14 residues. CDR3 loop: CASSQEDAGYGYTF. Here the CDR3 DNA reads TGCGCCAGCAGCCAAGAGGACGCGGGCTATGGCTACACCTTC.

CDR3 loop: CAWNPVSTAEAFF. In nucleotides, the CDR3 is TGTGCCTGGAACCCAGTCAGTACGGCTGAAGCTTTCTTT. The chain is built from TRBV30 and TRBJ1-1, with unresolved D. CDR3 length: 13 residues. V lost 4 bases to trimming and J lost 6 bases, with 15 bases between them. Germline V lookup: CDR1 GTSNPN, CDR2 SVGIG (reference sequence).

The rearrangement links TRBV6-1 to TRBJ1-4; D perhaps matches TRBD1 (5 bases). CDR3 length: 14 residues. V dropped 9 bases and J dropped 8 bases, with 19 bases sitting between them. Germline V gene data show CDR1 as MNHNS and CDR2 as SASEGT. In nucleotides, the CDR3 is TGTGCCAGTTACACCGGGGGGTTTGGGGAAAAACTGTTTTTT. It encodes CASYTGGFGEKLFF.

This chain joins TRBV30 and TRBJ2-1; no clear D gene. This CDR3 comprises 13 residues. Germline V gene sequence: CDR1 GTSNPN, CDR2 SVGIG (reference sequence). V dropped 1 base and J dropped 12 bases, with 16 bases sitting between them. CDR3 sequence reads: CAWSGHRGKGQFF. DNA for the CDR3: TGTGCCTGGAGTGGACATCGTGGTAAGGGGCAGTTCTTC.

The V and J genes are TRBV28 and TRBJ1-2; TRBD1 agrees at 7 bases. Trimming removed 6 bases from V and 8 bases from J; junction bases left unmatched: 18. Per the germline V gene, CDR1 is MDHEN and CDR2 is SYDVKM. The length of the CDR3 is 16 residues. The CDR3 DNA sequence: TGTGCCAGCAGCCGTAACCCGATAGGGGGCGGGAGCGGCTACACCTTC. As protein: CASSRNPIGGGSGYTF.

The rearrangement joins TRBV2 to TRBJ2-7; D ambiguous. This CDR3 contains 12 residues. The V end lost 4 bases, the J end lost 3 bases, and 7 bases lay between the germline ends. CDR1 is SNHLY, CDR2 FYNNEI, per germline. CDR3 in DNA: TGTGCCAGCAGTGGGTCGGTCTACGAGCAGTACTTC. Amino acids: CASSGSVYEQYF.

The chain recombines TRBV6-6 with TRBJ2-7; weak D call: TRBD1 (5 bases). V was cut by 6 bases and J by 0 bases, with 12 bases left in between. Germline CDR1 and CDR2: MNHNY and SVGAGI (reference sequence). The CDR3 totals 14 residues. The CDR3 nucleotides read TGTGCCAGCAGCGTTATAGGGGCCTCCTACGAGCAGTACTTC. It translates to CASSVIGASYEQYF.

The V and J genes are TRBV27 and TRBJ2-2; 7 bases match TRBD2. CDR1 and CDR2 (germline): MNHEY, SMNVEV (reference sequence). The CDR3 is 15 residues long. Trimming removed 3 bases from V and 5 bases from J; junction bases left unmatched: 6. The CDR3 nucleotides are TGTGCCAGCAGTTTTGCGGGAGTGGGAACCGGGGAGCTGTTTTTT. Translating it yields CASSFAGVGTGELFF.

The chain is built from TRBV11-3 and TRBJ1-1; D perhaps matches TRBD1 (6 bases). The length of the CDR3 is 14 residues. The germline V gene encodes CDR1 SGHNT and CDR2 YENEEA. V was trimmed by 4 bases and J by 5 bases, leaving 14 bases between them. In nucleotides, the CDR3 is TGTGCCAGCAGCTCCTCCCAGGGGCGGACTGAAGCTTTCTTT. This codes for CASSSSQGRTEAFF.

V is TRBV6-1 and J is TRBJ1-2; a possible D gene is TRBD1 (5 bases). Deletions cut 2 bases from V and 6 bases from J, with 16 bases between. Germline CDR1 reads MNHNS; CDR2 reads SASEGT. The CDR3 spans 15 residues. The DNA of the CDR3 is TGTGCCAGCAGTGAACCGGGGCCAGCCACCGATGGCTACACCTTC. Amino acid sequence: CASSEPGPATDGYTF.

The rearrangement uses TRBV7-8 and TRBJ2-2, with 10 bases matching TRBD1. In germline, CDR1 is SGHVS, CDR2 FQNEAQ. The CDR3 is 16 amino acids. J was trimmed by 4 bases and V by 1 base; bases with no gene match: 3. CDR3 amino acids: CASSLVRTGGTGELFF. CDR3 nucleotides: TGTGCCAGCAGCTTAGTCCGGACAGGGGGCACCGGGGAGCTGTTTTTT.

The chain recombines TRBV7-2 with TRBJ1-5, with 9 bases fitting TRBD1. CDR1 is SGHTA, CDR2 FQGNSA, per germline. The CDR3 consists of 17 residues. V gave up 3 bases and J gave up 2 bases; unmatched junction bases: 8. CDR3 loop: CASSFGTGNNGNQPQHF. As DNA, the CDR3 is TGTGCCAGCAGCTTCGGGACAGGGAATAATGGCAATCAGCCCCAGCATTTT. Filled out from reference TRBV7-2 and TRBJ1-5, the complete variable domain reads GAGVSQSPSNKVTEKGKDVELRCDPISGHTALYWYRQSLGQGLEFLIYFQGNSAPDKSGLPSDRFSAERTGGSVSTLTIQRTQQEDSAVYLCASSFGTGNNGNQPQHFGDGTRLSIL.